This T cell receptor (beta chain) comes out of a study of identical twins. Findings of the study overall: Twins shared out-of-frame alpha sequences with excess low generation probability.

In TCRdb, the 5' RACE reads were re-called with MiXCR into one record per CDR3 protein. The repertoire includes roughly 220,000 distinct CDR3 sequences, 6.5% of them detected once, and about 15% sits in the top ten. This clonotype was seen many times. What it recognizes is unknown. The CDR3 loop spans 18 amino acids. V was clipped by 4 bases and J by 3 bases; unmatched bases: 7. Germline CDR1 SGDLS, CDR2 YYNGEE. All of the donors were Caucasians in good health. Separately, the same data were catalogued under a study of T cells expressing NK-cell markers.

Sequences were obtained from CD8+ T cells sorted from blood. The TCR comes from a woman aged 18-29 years in good health. The chain combines TRBV9 with TRBJ2-2; 15 nucleotides match TRBD2. The CDR3 region is CASSQGLAGGPYTGELFF. The CDR3 nucleotides read TGTGCCAGCAGCCAAGGACTAGCGGGGGGGCCCTACACCGGGGAGCTGTTTTTT.